The next 26 T cell receptor beta chains were all read from a single sample in a study of blood T cell repertoires in COVID-19. Sequencing used immunoSEQ multiplex PCR; TCRdb keeps in-frame clones, though not all of them. The profile shows approximately 460,000 clones, roughly nine tenths of them singletons. The sample consisted of peripheral blood. Receptor source: a man aged 18 to 30 with COVID-19, enrolled during active disease.

The chain couples TRBV5-6 to TRBJ1-2; D not certain. CDR3 size: 13 residues. Trimming cost V 4 bases and J 1 base, with 8 bases left between them. Germline V CDR1 and CDR2: SGHDT, YYEEEE. CDR3: CASSQTLNYGYTF. In DNA, the CDR3 is TGTGCCAGCAGCCAGACACTTAACTATGGCTACACCTTC. Full variable domain (outside the CDR3, taken from reference TRBV5-6 and TRBJ1-2): DAGVTQSPTHLIKTRGQQVTLRCSPKSGHDTVSWYQQALGQGPQFIFQYYEEEERQRGNFPDRFSGHQFPNYSSELNVNALLLGDSALYLCASSQTLNYGYTFGSGTRLTVV.

The rearrangement uses TRBV5-6 and TRBJ2-1; D is possibly TRBD1 (5 bases). Deletions cut 1 base from V and 2 bases from J, with 10 bases between. The germline V gene has CDR1 SGHDT and CDR2 YYEEEE. The CDR3 loop spans 15 amino acids. The CDR3 bases are TGTGCCAGCAGCTTGACAGGCGCCCCCTACAATGAGCAGTTCTTC. Residues: CASSLTGAPYNEQFF.

The chain is built from TRBV27 and TRBJ2-3, with 9 positions matching TRBD1. Germline CDR1 is MNHEY and CDR2 is SMNVEV (reference sequence). The J segment lost 2 bases and the V segment lost 5 bases, leaving 5 bases of the junction unmatched. The CDR3 extends over 15 amino acids. The CDR3, as DNA: TGTGCCAGCAGTCCCGGGACAGGGTTCACAGATACGCAGTATTTT. It codes for CASSPGTGFTDTQYF.

The CDR3 coding sequence is TGCGCCAGCAGTAGCGGCCACCAAGAGACCCAGTACTTC. Translated: CASSSGHQETQYF. This rearrangement joins TRBV10-1 to TRBJ2-5; D might be TRBD2 (5 bases). The CDR3 has 13 residues. V lost 5 bases to trimming and J lost 0 bases, with 7 bases between them. Germline CDR1 is WNHNN and CDR2 is SYGVQD (reference sequence).

The table lists this clone with a few counts. The gene calls are TRBV19 and TRBJ1-1; D gene uncertain. Trimming removed 3 bases at V and 1 base at J, with 15 bases between. Germline lookup yields CDR1 LNHDA and CDR2 SQIVND (reference sequence). The CDR3 length is 16 residues. The DNA for the CDR3 is TGTGCCAGTAGTATCCCCTGGGGAGTAGGGAACACTGAAGCTTTCTTT. Translating it yields CASSIPWGVGNTEAFF.

This chain uses TRBV7-2 with TRBJ2-3, with 11 positions matching TRBD2. Germline lookup yields CDR1 SGHTA and CDR2 FQGNSA. CDR3 length: 15 residues. V trimming: 9 bases; J trimming: 7 bases; junction bases outside the gene matches: 12. The CDR3 DNA reads TGTGCCAGTAGAAGGGGGACTAGCGGCACTTATACGCAGTATTTT. Protein: CASRRGTSGTYTQYF.

The chain combines TRBV6-1 with TRBJ2-1; 8 bases agree with TRBD1. Germline assignment: CDR1 MNHNS and CDR2 SASEGT. The V segment lost 0 bases and the J segment 3 bases; nucleotides outside the gene matches: 4. CDR3 size: 16 residues. The CDR3 sequence: CASSEAGDRYYNEQFF. CDR3 nucleotides: TGTGCCAGCAGTGAAGCAGGGGACAGGTACTACAATGAGCAGTTCTTC.

The J gene is TRBJ1-6, the V gene TRBV6-5; 8 positions agree with TRBD1. Looked up from germline, CDR1 is MNHEY and CDR2 is SVGAGI. V dropped 0 bases and J dropped 9; count of bases not matched to a gene: 4. This CDR3 contains 15 residues. The CDR3 DNA reads TGTGCCAGCAGTTACTCCCGGACAGGGAGTTCACCCCTCCACTTT. Protein sequence: CASSYSRTGSSPLHF.

The genes are TRBV10-2 and TRBJ1-2; 7 bases are a match to TRBD1. The CDR3 is 12 residues long. Per germline, CDR1 WSHSY and CDR2 SAAADI. Losses at the gene ends were 3 bases for V and 7 bases for J; bases not matched to a gene: 2. As DNA, the CDR3 is TGCGCCAGCAGTGAACACAGGGGTGGCTACACCTTC. This encodes CASSEHRGGYTF.

J is TRBJ2-7 and V is TRBV6-5; TRBD1 aligns across 11 bases. V shed 5 bases and J 1 base; nucleotides not matched to a gene: 4. Germline CDR1 MNHEY, CDR2 SVGAGI. The CDR3 is made up of 15 amino acids. As DNA, the CDR3 is TGTGCCAGCAGTCCGGACAGGGGGCTTTCCTACGAGCAGTACTTC. Amino acid sequence: CASSPDRGLSYEQYF.

For this clone: Other DNA sequences within the sample encode an identical CDR3. J is TRBJ2-7 and V is TRBV2, with TRBD2 identical over 10 bases. CDR3 length: 13 amino acids. V shed 9 bases and J 0 bases; nucleotides not matched to a gene: 2. Germline loops: CDR1 SNHLY, CDR2 FYNNEI. CDR3 in DNA: TGTGCCAGTAGCGGGGGGAGCTCCTACGAGCAGTACTTC. This sequence encodes CASSGGSSYEQYF.

The V and J genes are TRBV2 and TRBJ1-1; D remains ambiguous. Germline V lookup: CDR1 SNHLY, CDR2 FYNNEI. V was clipped by 6 bases and J by 0 bases, with 11 bases between them. This CDR3 region has 14 residues. This CDR3 is CASRPRRMNTEAFF. The CDR3 nucleotides are TGTGCCAGCAGGCCAAGGAGGATGAACACTGAAGCTTTCTTT.

The chain's CDR3 is CASTRQAPSGNTIYF. The CDR3 nucleotides are TGTGCCAGCACACGACAGGCCCCCTCTGGAAACACCATATATTTT. V is TRBV2 and J is TRBJ1-3; D may be TRBD1 (6 bases). V was cut by 7 bases and J by 0 bases, with 13 bases left in between. Germline CDR1 SNHLY, CDR2 FYNNEI. The CDR3 covers 15 residues.

The V call is TRBV19, the J call TRBJ2-5; 10 bases fit TRBD2. This CDR3 comprises 15 residues. With 5 bases clipped from V and 3 bases from J, the junction kept 6 bases outside the gene matches. Germline CDR1 LNHDA, CDR2 SQIVND (reference sequence). The CDR3 reads CASSGGLAAEETQYF. Written as DNA, the CDR3 is TGTGCCAGTAGTGGAGGACTAGCGGCAGAAGAGACCCAGTACTTC.

The chain carries TRBV19 and TRBJ2-1, with TRBD1 matching 7 bases. Trimming at V came to 6 bases and at J to 8 bases, leaving 7 bases not matched to a gene. CDR1 is LNHDA and CDR2 is SQIVND in the germline V gene (reference sequence). The CDR3 contains 13 residues. CDR3 residues: CASRTGQAHEQFF. The CDR3 DNA sequence: TGTGCCAGTAGAACTGGACAGGCCCATGAGCAGTTCTTC.

This rearrangement joins TRBV11-3 to TRBJ2-7, with a weak D call TRBD2 (6 bases). The V end was cut by 3 bases, the J end by 7 bases, with 19 bases between. From germline, CDR1 is SGHNT and CDR2 YENEEA. CDR3 length: 15 amino acids. The CDR3 loop is CASSFTGERTGEQYF. In DNA form, the CDR3 reads TGTGCCAGCAGCTTCACGGGGGAGAGGACGGGGGAGCAGTACTTC.

The V and J genes are TRBV7-9 and TRBJ2-1; 10 nucleotides align to TRBD1. Trimming at V came to 5 bases and at J to 4 bases, leaving 8 bases not matched to a gene. CDR1 and CDR2 (germline): SEHNR, FQNEAQ (reference sequence). The CDR3 loop spans 16 amino acids. CDR3 sequence: CASSASTGGWYNEQFF. The CDR3 nucleotides are TGTGCCAGCAGCGCGTCGACAGGGGGCTGGTACAATGAGCAGTTCTTC.

The chain joins TRBV19 to TRBJ1-4, with a possible D match to TRBD1 (5 bases). The length of the CDR3 is 15 residues. V lost 6 bases and J lost 5, with 16 bases in between. Germline V gives CDR1 LNHDA, CDR2 SQIVND (reference sequence). This chain's CDR3 is CASRPTASGNEKLFF. CDR3 bases: TGTGCCAGTAGACCGACAGCCTCCGGGAATGAAAAACTGTTTTTT.

V gene TRBV11-3 combines with J gene TRBJ1-1; TRBD1 matches at 7 bases. The V gene end was trimmed by 5 bases and the J gene end by 10 bases; junction bases not matched to a gene: 13. CDR3 length: 14 residues. Germline lookup yields CDR1 SGHNT and CDR2 YENEEA. The CDR3 spells CASSPTTGRFGAFF. CDR3 sequence (DNA): TGTGCCAGCAGCCCCACGACAGGGAGGTTCGGAGCTTTCTTT.

This clone was seen a few times. V usage is TRBV5-1 and J usage is TRBJ1-1; 9 nucleotides align to TRBD1. This CDR3 has 14 amino acids. Trimming cost V 3 bases and J 1 base; bases outside gene matches: 1. Germline V gives CDR1 SGHRS, CDR2 YFSETQ. The CDR3 here is CASSSDRGNTEAFF. DNA for the CDR3: TGCGCCAGCAGCTCGGACAGGGGGAACACTGAAGCTTTCTTT.

This clone was picked up a small number of times. The CDR3, as DNA: TGTGCCAGCAGCTATAGCCAGGGTGGCGGCTACACCTTC. This encodes CASSYSQGGGYTF. The chain carries TRBV14 and TRBJ1-2, with D possibly being TRBD1 (5 bases). The CDR3 covers 13 residues. Germline V CDR1 and CDR2: SGHDN, FVKESK. V shed 5 bases and J shed 8 bases, with 15 bases lying between them.

The J gene is TRBJ2-7, the V gene TRBV4-2; D perhaps matches TRBD2 (5 bases). This CDR3 has 16 residues. Germline V lookup: CDR1 LGHNA, CDR2 YNFKEQ. Trimming stripped 1 base from V and 0 bases from J, with 13 bases between. CDR3 amino acids: CASSQGSGDYSYEQYF. The CDR3 DNA sequence: TGTGCCAGCAGCCAAGGATCCGGGGATTACTCCTACGAGCAGTACTTC.

V is TRBV12-5 and J is TRBJ1-3, with D perhaps TRBD1 (5 bases). The CDR3 spans 16 residues. Trimming cost V 7 bases and J 0 bases, with 16 bases left between them. Germline V gene sequence: CDR1 LGHNT, CDR2 FRNRAP. For the CDR3, the DNA is TGTGCTAGTGTCCAGACAGCCTCAGCCTCTGGAAACACCATATATTTT. Its protein is CASVQTASASGNTIYF.

The CDR3 DNA reads as TGTGCCAGCAGCTTGGGGGGGGAGGCCGGGACCCAGTACTTC. It codes for CASSLGGEAGTQYF. The chain employs TRBV5-4 and TRBJ2-5; D is possibly TRBD2 (6 bases). Per germline, CDR1 SGHNT and CDR2 YYREEE (reference sequence). The CDR3 loop spans 14 amino acids. The germline V and J ends were trimmed by 0 bases and 7 bases, with 13 bases remaining between them.

V is TRBV24-1 and J is TRBJ1-2, with D tentatively TRBD1 (6 bases). Germline lookup yields CDR1 KGHDR and CDR2 SFDVKD. The CDR3 sequence is 16 residues long. The V end lost 4 bases, the J end lost 6 bases, and 20 bases lay between the germline ends. As DNA, the CDR3 is TGTGCCACCAGTGAACCCGGGACAAAGTCGAAGCATGGCTACACCTTC. Amino acids: CATSEPGTKSKHGYTF.

The V call is TRBV20-1, the J call TRBJ2-7, with 11 bases lining up with TRBD2. Unmatched junction bases numbered 13, after V lost 3 bases and J lost 3 bases. This CDR3 is built from 17 residues. Germline-derived CDR1 and CDR2 are DFQATT and SNEGSKA (reference sequence). DNA of the CDR3: TGCAGTGCTAGTGGCGGGACTAGCGGACCAAGACGCTACGAGCAGTACTTC. Translation: CSASGGTSGPRRYEQYF.